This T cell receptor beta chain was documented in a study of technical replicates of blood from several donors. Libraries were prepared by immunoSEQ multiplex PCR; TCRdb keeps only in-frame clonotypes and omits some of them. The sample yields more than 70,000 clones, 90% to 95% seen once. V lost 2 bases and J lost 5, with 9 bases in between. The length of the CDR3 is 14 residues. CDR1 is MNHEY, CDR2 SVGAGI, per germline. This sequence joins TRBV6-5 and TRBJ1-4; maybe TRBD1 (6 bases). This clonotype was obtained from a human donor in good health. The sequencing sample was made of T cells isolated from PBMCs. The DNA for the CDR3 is TGTGCCAGCAGTTACGGGACACAGAATGAAAAACTGTTTTTT. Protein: CASSYGTQNEKLFF.